This T cell receptor beta chain derives from a study of T cells after somatic rescue of genetic block. The germline V gene encodes CDR1 MGHDK and CDR2 SYGVNS. V was cut by 6 bases and J by 5 bases, with 10 bases left in between. This CDR3 is 13 amino acids long. Here immunoSEQ multiplex PCR was the method, and the copy in TCRdb shows in-frame clones only, minus some. In the table there are 67,000 or so clones, around 90% of which are singletons. The sample holds one count of this clone. The clonotype was recovered from a man aged 25-40 years. The chain has TRBV25-1 and TRBJ2-2; D is perhaps TRBD2 (6 bases). The sample taken for sequencing was peripheral blood mononuclear cells (PBMCs). CDR3 in amino acids: CASSVGSTGELFF. CDR3 nucleotide sequence: TGTGCCAGCAGCGTCGGGAGTACCGGGGAGCTGTTTTTT.